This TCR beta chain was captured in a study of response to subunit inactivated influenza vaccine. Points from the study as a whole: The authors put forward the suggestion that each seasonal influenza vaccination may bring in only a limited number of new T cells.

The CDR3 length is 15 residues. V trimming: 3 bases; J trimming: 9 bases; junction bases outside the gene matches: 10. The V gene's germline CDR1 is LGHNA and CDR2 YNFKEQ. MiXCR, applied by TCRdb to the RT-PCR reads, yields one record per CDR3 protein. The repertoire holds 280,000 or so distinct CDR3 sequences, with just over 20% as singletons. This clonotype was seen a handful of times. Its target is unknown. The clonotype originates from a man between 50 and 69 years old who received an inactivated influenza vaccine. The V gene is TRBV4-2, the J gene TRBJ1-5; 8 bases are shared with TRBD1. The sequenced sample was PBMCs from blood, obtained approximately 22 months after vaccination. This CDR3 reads CASSQHRGGRGPQHF. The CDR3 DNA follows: TGTGCCAGCAGCCAGCACAGGGGGGGGCGCGGGCCCCAGCATTTT.